This T cell receptor beta chain originates from a study of cytomegalovirus exposure and HLA in healthy donors. V lost 0 bases and J lost 5, with 14 bases in between. The CDR3 extends over 16 amino acids. CDR1 and CDR2 (germline): SGHNT, YYREEE (reference sequence). Healthy bone marrow donors made up the donors. With 60 Vbeta and 13 Jbeta primers, the PCR was carried out. In the authors' methods: As a later analysis found, there were about 80 million unique TCR beta chains, of which some 10 million were shared. Clones were sequenced by immunoSEQ multiplex PCR, and TCRdb holds only the in-frame ones, with some missing. The V and J calls and clone size were taken over from that table, and D and trimming were inferred from the DNA. Counted here are about 90,000 clones, 62% occurring once; the ten biggest clones make up about 5%.

The TCR sequence derives from a woman aged 25 to 39 in good health and CMV-seropositive. Sequencing was carried out using PBMCs. The rearrangement joins TRBV5-4 to TRBJ2-2; no clear D. CDR3 loop: CASSLGPVSTTGELFF. CDR3 sequence (DNA): TGTGCCAGCAGCTTGGGCCCGGTTAGTACGACCGGGGAGCTGTTTTTT.